These 9 T cell receptor beta chains share one sample of origin, sequenced in a study of T cells in women clearing cervical HPV infection (dated by TCRdb to between 2018 and 2020). Library construction relied on the immunoSEQ multiplex PCR assay. The table was pulled from immuneACCESS by TCRdb, which kept in-frame rearrangements only. Such tables lose some clones; where checked, under half of the loss comes from unresolved V genes, and the rest has no known cause. The table for this sample records roughly 48,000 clones. Around 1.6% of the sample belongs to the ten largest clones. The sample consisted of blood buffy coat. The receptors come from a woman between 18 and 75 years old with a cervical HPV16 infection that either progressed to CIN3+ or cleared (not recorded which).

On this clone: The missing CDR3 end, 3 residues past where the read stops, is filled in from the germline J gene. The V gene is TRBV10-3, the J gene TRBJ1-3; no firm D call. There are 13 residues in the CDR3. Trimming removed 0 bases at V and 2 bases at J, with 2 bases between. Germline CDR1 ENHRY, CDR2 SYGVKD. The chain's CDR3 is CAISESTGNTIYF. The CDR3 bases that were read are TGTGCCATCAGTGAGTCTACTGGAAACACC.

On this clone itself: The observed sequence ends 3 residues before the CDR3 terminus, with the missing tail filled in from the germline J gene. V is TRBV11-3 and J is TRBJ2-7; 9 positions match TRBD1. After removal of 5 bases from V and 2 bases from J, the junction contained 7 bases not matched to a gene. Germline loops: CDR1 SGHNT, CDR2 YENEEA. The CDR3 totals 15 residues. The sequenced CDR3 bases are TGTGCCAGCAGCCAGGACAGGGGCCCAACCTACGAG. Protein sequence: CASSQDRGPTYE. The whole CDR3 protein is CASSQDRGPTYEQYF.

On this clone: The sequence runs out 3 residues before the end of the CDR3; the remainder is reconstructed from the germline J gene. The gene calls are TRBV20-1 and TRBJ1-1, with a weak D call TRBD1 (5 bases). V shed 4 bases and J shed 5 bases, with 17 bases lying between them. Per the germline V gene, CDR1 is DFQATT and CDR2 is SNEGSKA (reference sequence). CDR3 length equals 14 residues. The CDR3 sequence: CSATSDSVGTEAFF. The sequenced CDR3 bases are TGCAGTGCTACCTCCGACAGCGTAGGAACTGAA.

As to this clone: The read terminates 3 residues ahead of where the CDR3 ends, so the germline J gene completes it. This chain links TRBV19 with TRBJ2-1; 7 positions match TRBD1. The CDR3 has 13 residues. Losses at the gene ends were 4 bases for V and 8 bases for J; bases not matched to a gene: 5. Germline CDR1 and CDR2: LNHDA and SQIVND (reference sequence). The CDR3 loop reads CASSTQTGHEQFF. CDR3 bases read: TGTGCCAGTAGTACTCAGACAGGGCATGAG.

Regarding this clone: The observed sequence ends 3 residues before the CDR3 terminus, with the missing tail filled in from the germline J gene. V and J are TRBV5-1 and TRBJ1-2; D is ambiguous. CDR3 size: 13 residues. Per germline, CDR1 SGHRS and CDR2 YFSETQ. Trimming removed 3 bases from V and 1 base from J, with 7 bases in between. CDR3 in amino acids: CASSSRLNYGYTF. CDR3 bases read: TGCGCCAGCAGCTCGCGGCTTAACTATGGC.

On this clone: The read ends 3 residues early relative to the CDR3; the germline J gene fills the gap. The genes are TRBV10-3 and TRBJ1-5, with D possibly being TRBD1 (6 bases). CDR3 length: 15 amino acids. V was trimmed by 3 bases and J by 2 bases, leaving 11 bases between them. The germline gives CDR1 ENHRY, CDR2 SYGVKD. The CDR3 bases that were read are TGTGCCATCAGTGATAACAGGGCGGGCAATCAGCCC. It translates to CAISDNRAGNQP. The full CDR3 sequence reads CAISDNRAGNQPQHF.

A remark on this clone: The read falls 3 residues short of the CDR3 end, and the missing part is taken from the germline J gene. The chain is built from TRBV5-4 and TRBJ1-1; TRBD1 is a possible D gene (5 bases). The germline gives CDR1 SGHNT, CDR2 YYREEE (reference sequence). The CDR3 has 14 amino acids. Trimming left V 4 bases short and J 4 bases short, with 14 bases between. The CDR3 spells CASSTTGRGTEAFF. The DNA read from the CDR3 is TGTGCCAGCAGCACAACAGGCCGAGGCACTGAA.

A word on this clone: With the read ending 3 residues before the CDR3 end, the germline J gene is used to fill in that end. The chain links TRBV5-6 to TRBJ2-1; 9 bases line up with TRBD2. Germline CDR1 reads SGHDT; CDR2 reads YYEEEE. The J segment lost 7 bases and the V segment lost 3 bases, leaving 5 bases of the junction unmatched. The length of the CDR3 is 14 residues. The CDR3 loop reads CASSSIAGVNEQFF. The part of the CDR3 DNA that was read is TGTGCCAGCAGCTCCATAGCGGGAGTGAATGAG.

Notes on this clone: The CDR3 is cut off 3 residues early in the read; its end comes from the germline J gene. V usage is TRBV5-1 and J usage is TRBJ2-2; the D gene is possibly TRBD1 (6 bases). There are 16 residues in the CDR3. Germline values: CDR1 SGHRS, CDR2 YFSETQ. The germline V and J ends were trimmed by 0 bases and 1 base, with 10 bases remaining between them. The CDR3 sequence is CASSLVPTGNTGELFF. The CDR3 DNA, read in part, is TGCGCCAGCAGCTTGGTGCCGACAGGGAACACCGGGGAG. Full variable domain (remainder filled in from reference TRBV5-1 and TRBJ2-2): KAGVTQTPRYLIKTRGQQVTLSCSPISGHRSVSWYQQTPGQGLQFLFEYFSETQRNKGNFPGRFSGRQFSNSRSEMNVSTLELGDSALYLCASSLVPTGNTGELFFGEGSRLTVL.